This TCR beta chain is from a study of neurological immune-mediated disorders. Study-wide findings and caveats: None of the CDR3 amino acid sequences found in expanded clones was shared across subjects. This suggests that the TCR-beta repertoires were private in all groups. The greatest TCR clonal expansion occurred in HTLV-1-associated myelopathy and the least in multiple sclerosis, which fell below healthy controls.

J lost 3 bases, V lost 6 bases, and 6 bases had no gene match. This CDR3 comprises 15 residues. Each TCR transcript was tagged with a 10-nucleotide random UMI during 5'RACE. From 15-18 subjects, every sequencing run obtained over 190 million TCR-beta sequences. Each CDR3 protein is one row after TCRdb ran MiXCR on the 5' RACE reads. The sample lists around 25,000 distinct CDR3 sequences, roughly 13% seen once, with roughly 17% in the top ten. There are many counts of this clonotype. Antigen: not known. The sequence derives from a woman in her thirties or forties with HTLV-1-associated myelopathy (HAM/TSP). The sample taken for sequencing was PBMCs. This rearrangement joins TRBV12-3 or TRBV12-4 to TRBJ2-1; 9 nucleotides agree with TRBD2. DNA for the CDR3: TGTGCCAGCAGGACCCCTAGCGGGGTCTACAATGAGCAGTTCTTC. Encoded protein: CASRTPSGVYNEQFF.